This T cell receptor beta chain was observed in a study of chemoradiotherapy in HPV16-positive cancers. Overall study context: Candidate HPV-specific T-cell clones and common TCR motifs came from functional assays in a couple of HPV16-positive patients.

Germline V gene data show CDR1 as KGHSH and CDR2 as LQKENI. Trimming took 6 bases from V and 8 from J; bases not matched to a gene: 7. The CDR3 covers 13 residues. With respect to this clone: Antigen unknown.

Whole-study results and caveats: Candidate HPV-specific clones and E7-related TCR motifs grew in tumor during treatment. Only a couple of HPV16-positive patients supplied the functional HPV-specificity definition.

Produced via immunoSEQ multiplex PCR; TCRdb's table is partial and in-frame only. The data show under 40,000 clones, 80% to 90% seen once. The receptor's source is a human donor with HPV-associated anogenital cancer. The sequenced sample was blood, obtained from a patient who underwent chemoradiotherapy. The chain is built from TRBV18 and TRBJ1-2; TRBD1 aligns across 9 bases. In DNA, the CDR3 is TGTGCCAGCTCGGAGGGACAGGGAGGAGGCTACACCTTC. Residues: CASSEGQGGGYTF.